These 24 T cell receptor beta chains came from one sample sequenced in a study of shared clonotypes between healthy human individuals. Naive CD8 cells lacked CD45RO, underwent positive selection for CCR7 and left out terminally differentiated effector memory CD45RA+ cells. Produced via immunoSEQ multiplex PCR; TCRdb's table is partial and in-frame only. Of around 2,100,000 clones listed, about 95% are singletons. The specimen was naive CD8+ T cells sorted from blood. These receptors originate from a man aged 18 to 29 in good health.

This chain uses TRBV2 with TRBJ2-7; 9 bases agree with TRBD1. J gave up 3 bases and V 1 base, and 1 base lay outside the gene matches. CDR3 length: 14 residues. Looked up from germline, CDR1 is SNHLY and CDR2 is FYNNEI. The CDR3 DNA reads as TGTGCCAGCAGTGAAGAGGACAGGGGCTACGAGCAGTACTTC. Residues: CASSEEDRGYEQYF.

The chain carries TRBV13 and TRBJ2-7, with D perhaps TRBD2 (5 bases). Trimming shortened V by 3 bases and J by 0 bases, and 12 bases separated the two germline ends. Looked up from germline, CDR1 is PRHDT and CDR2 is FYEKMQ (reference sequence). The CDR3 totals 15 residues. This chain's CDR3 is CASSFSGLSSYEQYF. Here the CDR3 DNA reads TGTGCCAGCAGCTTCTCCGGACTGTCCTCCTACGAGCAGTACTTC. Supplemented by reference TRBV13 and TRBJ2-7, the full variable domain reads AAGVIQSPRHLIKEKRETATLKCYPIPRHDTVYWYQQGPGQDPQFLISFYEKMQSDKGSIPDRFSAQQFSDYHSELNMSSLELGDSALYFCASSFSGLSSYEQYFGPGTRLTVT.

This chain uses TRBV7-8 with TRBJ2-7; 8 positions agree with TRBD2. V trimming: 5 bases; J trimming: 0 bases; junction bases outside the gene matches: 6. This CDR3 has 15 residues. CDR1 and CDR2 (germline): SGHVS, FQNEAQ. The CDR3 loop reads CASSPFGTSSYEQYF. As DNA, the CDR3 is TGTGCCAGCAGCCCCTTCGGGACTAGCTCCTACGAGCAGTACTTC.

The chain carries TRBV28 and TRBJ2-2; 8 bases line up with TRBD1. With 2 bases clipped from V and 7 bases from J, the junction kept 6 bases outside the gene matches. The CDR3 totals 15 residues. CDR1 MDHEN and CDR2 SYDVKM come from the germline V gene. The CDR3 is CASSLRQGADGELFF. The CDR3 DNA is TGTGCCAGCAGTTTAAGGCAGGGGGCTGACGGGGAGCTGTTTTTT.

This clone showed up just once. The V and J genes are TRBV4-1 and TRBJ2-7; D gene uncertain. Trimming stripped 0 bases from V and 2 bases from J, with 8 bases between. This CDR3 is built from 14 residues. Germline CDR1 is MGHRA and CDR2 is YSYEKL. This CDR3 is CASSQDAVAYEQYF. CDR3 coding DNA: TGCGCCAGCAGCCAAGATGCGGTAGCCTACGAGCAGTACTTC.

This clone was seen just once. The chain recombines TRBV9 with TRBJ2-7; D gene ambiguous. V was clipped by 0 bases and J by 0 bases, with 10 bases between them. The CDR3 contains 15 residues. Germline CDR1 is SGDLS and CDR2 is YYNGEE. The CDR3 DNA sequence: TGTGCCAGCAGCGTAGGAAGCCCCCTCTCCTACGAGCAGTACTTC. It translates to CASSVGSPLSYEQYF.

This chain links TRBV4-2 with TRBJ2-1; 7 bases fit TRBD2. CDR1 is LGHNA, CDR2 YNFKEQ, per germline. The J segment lost 5 bases and the V segment lost 0 bases, leaving 7 bases of the junction unmatched. The CDR3 has 16 amino acids. The CDR3 DNA is TGTGCCAGCAGCCAAGAGCTCAGCGGGGAGAACAATGAGCAGTTCTTC. This gives the protein CASSQELSGENNEQFF.

DNA of the CDR3: TGTGCCACCCCTGCCGTGGAGGATACGCAGTATTTT. Its translation is CATPAVEDTQYF. The chain uses TRBV7-9 and TRBJ2-3; D call uncertain. From germline, CDR1 is SEHNR and CDR2 FQNEAQ (reference sequence). CDR3 size: 12 residues. V was cut by 10 bases and J by 6 bases, with 14 bases left in between. The full variable domain, completed using reference TRBV7-9 and TRBJ2-3, is DTGVSQNPRHKITKRGQNVTFRCDPISEHNRLYWYRQTLGQGPEFLTYFQNEAQLEKSRLLSDRFSAERPKGSFSTLEIQRTEQGDSAMYLCATPAVEDTQYFGPGTRLTVL.

This chain links TRBV30 with TRBJ1-1, with TRBD1 matching over 11 bases. Germline CDR1 and CDR2: GTSNPN and SVGIG (reference sequence). Unmatched junction bases numbered 2, after V lost 5 bases and J lost 3 bases. The CDR3 consists of 13 residues. The CDR3 DNA is TGTGCCTGGGGACAGGGGGCTGACACTGAAGCTTTCTTT. This sequence encodes CAWGQGADTEAFF.

V gene TRBV7-2 combines with J gene TRBJ1-3; D is undetermined. Germline CDR1 is SGHTA and CDR2 is FQGNSA. This CDR3 is built from 16 residues. V lost 1 base and J 0 bases, leaving 10 bases between the germline ends. The CDR3 nucleotides are TGTGCCAGCAGCTTAGTACCGGGAGGCTCTGGAAACACCATATATTTT. This codes for CASSLVPGGSGNTIYF.

The chain employs TRBV5-1 and TRBJ2-7, with unresolved D. The CDR3 is made up of 18 amino acids. V lost 4 bases, J lost 2 bases, and 25 bases lay in between. CDR1 SGHRS and CDR2 YFSETQ come from the germline V gene. The DNA for the CDR3 is TGCGCCAGCAGCCCCCGGAACCCCCACTCGTCCGGGCCCTACGAGCAGTACTTC. Residues: CASSPRNPHSSGPYEQYF.

The chain recombines TRBV2 with TRBJ1-2; 8 bases align to TRBD1. CDR3 length: 13 residues. V lost 6 bases and J lost 3; bases outside the gene matches: 3. Germline V gene sequence: CDR1 SNHLY, CDR2 FYNNEI. CDR3 DNA: TGTGCCAGCAGCGACAGGGGAGACTATGGCTACACCTTC. Translating it yields CASSDRGDYGYTF.

J is TRBJ2-5 and V is TRBV14; 8 bases match TRBD2. The length of the CDR3 is 19 residues. Trimming cost V 0 bases and J 3 bases; bases outside gene matches: 15. Germline CDR1 and CDR2: SGHDN and FVKESK. The chain's CDR3 is CASSQDPRPLAGWEETQYF. The DNA of the CDR3 is TGTGCCAGCAGCCAAGATCCTCGCCCATTAGCGGGGTGGGAAGAGACCCAGTACTTC.

The rearrangement joins TRBV6-5 to TRBJ1-1; the match to TRBD1 covers 8 bases. V lost 5 bases, J lost 7 bases, and 12 bases stayed unmatched. The CDR3 has 15 amino acids. The germline V gene has CDR1 MNHEY and CDR2 SVGAGI. CDR3 bases: TGTGCCAGCAGTCCGTGGGGACAGGCTGACTTTGAAGCTTTCTTT. Protein: CASSPWGQADFEAFF.

V and J are TRBV19 and TRBJ2-1, with 7 bases identical to TRBD1. The CDR3 length is 13 residues. Germline lookup yields CDR1 LNHDA and CDR2 SQIVND (reference sequence). The junction had 7 bases not matched to a gene; V was cut back by 5 bases and J by 9 bases. Written as DNA, the CDR3 is TGTGCCAGTAGTGTGGGGACAGTGGCTGAGCAGTTCTTC. This sequence encodes CASSVGTVAEQFF.

The chain employs TRBV15 and TRBJ2-7; the D is unclear. The CDR3 consists of 15 residues. The V and J ends lost 0 bases and 1 base respectively, with 10 bases between them. Germline CDR1 and CDR2: LNHNV and YYDKDF (reference sequence). For the CDR3, the DNA is TGTGCCACCAGCAGAGAAGAGAGTATGTCCTACGAGCAGTACTTC. Translating gives CATSREESMSYEQYF.

CDR3 region: CASSYLGQGAREKLFF. DNA for the CDR3: TGTGCCAGCAGTTACTTGGGACAGGGGGCAAGAGAAAAACTGTTTTTT. The J gene is TRBJ1-4, the V gene TRBV6-6, with TRBD1 matching over 12 bases. The germline V gene has CDR1 MNHNY and CDR2 SVGAGI (reference sequence). Unmatched junction bases numbered 5, after V lost 1 base and J lost 8 bases. The CDR3 contains 16 residues.

Turning to this clone: This sample includes further DNA sequences coding for the same CDR3. The V call is TRBV10-3, the J call TRBJ2-3; D gene unclear. V lost 0 bases and J 6 bases, leaving 4 bases between the germline ends. CDR3 length equals 12 residues. Germline V lookup: CDR1 ENHRY, CDR2 SYGVKD. The CDR3 loop reads CAISESGDTQYF. The CDR3, as DNA: TGTGCCATCAGTGAGTCTGGCGATACGCAGTATTTT.

As concerns this clone: Within the sample, other DNA sequences also encode this same CDR3. The rearrangement links TRBV27 to TRBJ1-5; D may be TRBD1 (5 bases). Germline V lookup: CDR1 MNHEY, CDR2 SMNVEV (reference sequence). This CDR3 has 14 amino acids. Trimming removed 4 bases from V and 1 base from J, with 8 bases in between. The CDR3 bases are TGTGCCAGCAGTTGGGGGGGGAGCAATCAGCCCCAGCATTTT. Protein: CASSWGGSNQPQHF.

The genes are TRBV7-9 and TRBJ1-1; D unclear. Germline CDR1 reads SEHNR; CDR2 reads FQNEAQ (reference sequence). This CDR3 spans 15 amino acids. V lost 2 bases, J lost 1 base, and 11 bases lay in between. In DNA, the CDR3 is TGTGCCAGCAGCTTATCTTGGATGGCGAACACTGAAGCTTTCTTT. This translates into CASSLSWMANTEAFF.

The chain has TRBV27 and TRBJ1-5; TRBD1 aligns across 7 bases. This CDR3 has 14 residues. CDR1 and CDR2 from the germline V gene are MNHEY and SMNVEV (reference sequence). After removal of 5 bases from V and 4 bases from J, the junction contained 5 bases not matched to a gene. The CDR3 spells CASSIDRANQPQHF. CDR3 nucleotide sequence: TGTGCCAGCAGTATCGACAGGGCGAATCAGCCCCAGCATTTT.

With regard to this clone: Other nucleotide sequences in the sample specify the same CDR3. The chain employs TRBV5-1 and TRBJ2-7; TRBD2 aligns across 8 bases. From germline, CDR1 is SGHRS and CDR2 YFSETQ. The CDR3 consists of 13 residues. V lost 2 bases and J lost 3; bases outside the gene matches: 1. The CDR3 spells CASSFSGNYEQYF. In DNA, the CDR3 is TGCGCCAGCAGCTTTAGCGGGAACTACGAGCAGTACTTC.

A few counts support this clone. V is TRBV4-1 and J is TRBJ2-7; D remains ambiguous. Trimming removed 0 bases at V and 6 bases at J, with 9 bases between. Germline V CDR1 and CDR2: MGHRA, YSYEKL. The CDR3 runs to 13 residues. CDR3: CASSQDTGVEQYF. The CDR3 bases are TGCGCCAGCAGCCAAGATACGGGTGTCGAGCAGTACTTC.

The chain is built from TRBV19 and TRBJ2-3; 8 nucleotides line up with TRBD2. Germline trimming cut 5 bases from V and 0 bases from J; bases unmatched to any gene: 4. The CDR3 is 15 amino acids. Per germline, CDR1 LNHDA and CDR2 SQIVND (reference sequence). CDR3 protein: CASSYIAGSTDTQYF. DNA for the CDR3: TGTGCCAGTAGTTATATAGCGGGGAGCACAGATACGCAGTATTTT.